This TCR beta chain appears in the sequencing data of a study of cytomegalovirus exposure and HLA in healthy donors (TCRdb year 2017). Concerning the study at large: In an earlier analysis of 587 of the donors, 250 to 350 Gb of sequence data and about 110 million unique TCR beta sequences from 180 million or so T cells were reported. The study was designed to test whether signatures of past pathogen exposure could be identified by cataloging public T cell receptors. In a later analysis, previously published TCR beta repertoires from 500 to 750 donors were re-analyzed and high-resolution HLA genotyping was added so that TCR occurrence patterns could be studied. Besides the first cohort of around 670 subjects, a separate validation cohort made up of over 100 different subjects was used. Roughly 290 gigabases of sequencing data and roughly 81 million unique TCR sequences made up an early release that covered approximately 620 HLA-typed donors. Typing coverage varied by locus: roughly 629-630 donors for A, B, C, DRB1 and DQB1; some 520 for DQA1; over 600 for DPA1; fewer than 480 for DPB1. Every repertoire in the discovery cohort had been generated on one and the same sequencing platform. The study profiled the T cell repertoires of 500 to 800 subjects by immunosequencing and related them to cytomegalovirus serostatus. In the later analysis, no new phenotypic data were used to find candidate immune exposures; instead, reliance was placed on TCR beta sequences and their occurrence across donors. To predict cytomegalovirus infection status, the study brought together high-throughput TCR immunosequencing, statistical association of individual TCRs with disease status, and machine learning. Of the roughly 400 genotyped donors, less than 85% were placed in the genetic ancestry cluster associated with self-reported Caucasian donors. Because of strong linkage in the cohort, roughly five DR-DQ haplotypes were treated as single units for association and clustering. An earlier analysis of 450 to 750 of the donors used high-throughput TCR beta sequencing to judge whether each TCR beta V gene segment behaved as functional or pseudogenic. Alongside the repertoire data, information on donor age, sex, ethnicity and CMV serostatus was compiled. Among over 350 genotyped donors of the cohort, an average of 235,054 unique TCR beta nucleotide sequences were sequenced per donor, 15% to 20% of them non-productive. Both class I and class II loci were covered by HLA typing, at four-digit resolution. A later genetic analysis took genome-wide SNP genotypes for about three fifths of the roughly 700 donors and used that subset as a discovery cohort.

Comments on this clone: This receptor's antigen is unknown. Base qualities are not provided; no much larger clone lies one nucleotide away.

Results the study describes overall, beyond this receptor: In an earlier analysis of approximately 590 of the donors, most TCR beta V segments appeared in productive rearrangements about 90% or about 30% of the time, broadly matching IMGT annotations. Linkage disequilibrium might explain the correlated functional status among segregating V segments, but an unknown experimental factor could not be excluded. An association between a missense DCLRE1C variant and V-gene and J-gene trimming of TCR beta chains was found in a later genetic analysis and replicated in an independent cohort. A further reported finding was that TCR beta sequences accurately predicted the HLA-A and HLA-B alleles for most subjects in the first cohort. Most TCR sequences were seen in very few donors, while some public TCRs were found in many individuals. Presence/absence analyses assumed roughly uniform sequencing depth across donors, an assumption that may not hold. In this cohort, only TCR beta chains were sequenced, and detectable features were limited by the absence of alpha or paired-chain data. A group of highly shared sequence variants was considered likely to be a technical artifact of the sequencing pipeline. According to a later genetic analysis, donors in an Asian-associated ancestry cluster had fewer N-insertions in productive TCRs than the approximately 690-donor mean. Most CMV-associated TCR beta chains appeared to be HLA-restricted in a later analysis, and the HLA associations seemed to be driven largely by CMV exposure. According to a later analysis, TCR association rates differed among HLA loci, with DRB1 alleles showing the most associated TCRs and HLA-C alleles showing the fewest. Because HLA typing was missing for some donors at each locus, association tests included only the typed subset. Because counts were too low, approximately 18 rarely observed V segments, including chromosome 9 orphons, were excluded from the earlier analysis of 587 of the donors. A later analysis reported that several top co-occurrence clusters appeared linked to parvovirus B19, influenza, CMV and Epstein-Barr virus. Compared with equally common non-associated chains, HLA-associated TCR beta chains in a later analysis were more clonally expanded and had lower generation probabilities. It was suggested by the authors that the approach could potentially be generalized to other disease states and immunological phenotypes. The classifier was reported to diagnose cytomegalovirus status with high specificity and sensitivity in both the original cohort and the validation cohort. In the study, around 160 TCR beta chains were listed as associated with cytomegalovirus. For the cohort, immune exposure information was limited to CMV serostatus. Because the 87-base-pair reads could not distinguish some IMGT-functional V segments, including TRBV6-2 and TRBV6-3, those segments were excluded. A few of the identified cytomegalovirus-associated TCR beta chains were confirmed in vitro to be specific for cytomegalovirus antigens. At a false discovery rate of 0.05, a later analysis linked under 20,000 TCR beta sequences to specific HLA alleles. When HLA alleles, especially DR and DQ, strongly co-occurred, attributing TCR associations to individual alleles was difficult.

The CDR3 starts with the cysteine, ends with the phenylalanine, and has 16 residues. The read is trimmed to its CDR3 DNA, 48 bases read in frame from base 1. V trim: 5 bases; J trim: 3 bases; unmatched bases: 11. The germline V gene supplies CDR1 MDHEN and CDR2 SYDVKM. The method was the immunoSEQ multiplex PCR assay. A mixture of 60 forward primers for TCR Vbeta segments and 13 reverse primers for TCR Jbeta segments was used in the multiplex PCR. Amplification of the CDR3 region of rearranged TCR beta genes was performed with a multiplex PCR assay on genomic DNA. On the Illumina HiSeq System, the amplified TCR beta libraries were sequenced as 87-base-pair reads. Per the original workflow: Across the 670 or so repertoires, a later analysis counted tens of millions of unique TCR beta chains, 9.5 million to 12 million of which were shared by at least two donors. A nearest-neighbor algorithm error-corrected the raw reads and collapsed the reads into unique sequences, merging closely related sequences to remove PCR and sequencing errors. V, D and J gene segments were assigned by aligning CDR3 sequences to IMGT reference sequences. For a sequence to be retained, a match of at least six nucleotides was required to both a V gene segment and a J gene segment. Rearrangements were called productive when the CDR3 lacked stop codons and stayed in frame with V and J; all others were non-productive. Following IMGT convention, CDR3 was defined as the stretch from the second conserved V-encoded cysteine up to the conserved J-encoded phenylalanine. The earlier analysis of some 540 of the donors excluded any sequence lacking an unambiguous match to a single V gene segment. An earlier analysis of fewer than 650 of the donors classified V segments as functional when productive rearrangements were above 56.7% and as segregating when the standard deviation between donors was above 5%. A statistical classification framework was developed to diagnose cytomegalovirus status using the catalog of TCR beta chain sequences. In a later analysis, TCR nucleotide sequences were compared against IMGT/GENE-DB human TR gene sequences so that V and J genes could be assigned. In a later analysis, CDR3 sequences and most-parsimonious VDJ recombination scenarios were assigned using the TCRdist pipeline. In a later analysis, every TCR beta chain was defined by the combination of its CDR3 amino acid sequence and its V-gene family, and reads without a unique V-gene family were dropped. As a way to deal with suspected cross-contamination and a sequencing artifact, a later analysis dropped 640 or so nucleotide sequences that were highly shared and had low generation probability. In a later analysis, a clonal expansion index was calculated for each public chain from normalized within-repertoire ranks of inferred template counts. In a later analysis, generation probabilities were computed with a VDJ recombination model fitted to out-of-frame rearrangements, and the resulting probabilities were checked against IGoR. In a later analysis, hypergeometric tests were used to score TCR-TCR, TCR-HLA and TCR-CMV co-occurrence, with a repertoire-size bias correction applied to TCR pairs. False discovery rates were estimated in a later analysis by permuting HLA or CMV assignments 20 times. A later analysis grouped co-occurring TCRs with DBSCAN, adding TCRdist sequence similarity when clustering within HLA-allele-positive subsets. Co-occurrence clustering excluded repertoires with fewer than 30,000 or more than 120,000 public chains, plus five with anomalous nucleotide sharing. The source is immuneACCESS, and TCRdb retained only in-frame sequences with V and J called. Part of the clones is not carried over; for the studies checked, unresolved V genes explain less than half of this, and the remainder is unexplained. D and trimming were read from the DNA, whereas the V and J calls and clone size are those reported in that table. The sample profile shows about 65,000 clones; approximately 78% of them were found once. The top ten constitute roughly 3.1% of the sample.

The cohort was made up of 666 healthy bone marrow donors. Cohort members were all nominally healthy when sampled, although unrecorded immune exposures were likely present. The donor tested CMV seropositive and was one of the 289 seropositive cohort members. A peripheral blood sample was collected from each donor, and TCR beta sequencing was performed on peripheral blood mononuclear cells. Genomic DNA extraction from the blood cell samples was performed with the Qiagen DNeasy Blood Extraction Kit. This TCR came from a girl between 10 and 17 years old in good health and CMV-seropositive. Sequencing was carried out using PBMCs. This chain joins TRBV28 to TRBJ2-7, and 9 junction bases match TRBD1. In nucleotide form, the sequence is TGTGCCAGCAGTGCCCTGACGGACAGGGGCCGCTACGAGCAGTACTTC. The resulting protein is CASSALTDRGRYEQYF.